Included here is one TCR beta chain sequence, with context. The data belong to a study of technical replicates of blood from several donors. The CDR3 loop spans 15 amino acids. Germline V gene sequence: CDR1 SGHAT, CDR2 FQDESV (reference sequence). The V segment lost 5 bases and the J segment 7 bases; nucleotides outside the gene matches: 11. TCRdb's table, derived via immunoSEQ multiplex PCR, lists solely in-frame clones and lacks some. This table holds some 81,000 clones, roughly nine tenths found once. The sample consisted of T cells isolated from PBMCs. The clonotype originates from a human donor in good health. The rearrangement links TRBV11-1 to TRBJ1-1; 9 bases match TRBD1. The CDR3 region has the DNA TGTGCCAGCAGCGAGTTACCTGGGACAGGGAGTGAAGCTTTCTTT. Protein sequence: CASSELPGTGSEAFF.